One T cell receptor (beta chain) is described in this entry. Its antigen is unknown. The source of the sample is a study of T cell repertoires in cytomegalovirus infection. Whole-study context: CMV infection together with matching HLA type was indicated by public TCR beta signatures. Study-wide points: Within the response measured ex vivo, HLA-C-restricted CMV-specific TCR beta clonotypes were dominant. Public TCR beta family frequency separated CMV-and-HLA carriers, including in an independent cohort.

TCRdb reprocessed the reads via MiXCR and lists one record per CDR3 protein. The sample lists under 600,000 distinct CDR3 sequences; approximately 15% were seen once. Trimming at V came to 7 bases and at J to 4 bases, leaving 10 bases not matched to a gene. CDR1 MDHEN and CDR2 SYDVKM come from the germline V gene. This CDR3 spans 14 amino acids. Sequenced sample: CD8+ T cells from PBMCs. V gene TRBV28 combines with J gene TRBJ2-7; 7 bases align to TRBD1. The TCR was taken from a human donor in good health (CMV status not recorded). Some clones in this sample may be carry-over from other donors' samples. In DNA, the CDR3 is TGTGCCAGCACCCAGGGACAGCCACTTTACGAGCAGTACTTC. Its protein is CASTQGQPLYEQYF.